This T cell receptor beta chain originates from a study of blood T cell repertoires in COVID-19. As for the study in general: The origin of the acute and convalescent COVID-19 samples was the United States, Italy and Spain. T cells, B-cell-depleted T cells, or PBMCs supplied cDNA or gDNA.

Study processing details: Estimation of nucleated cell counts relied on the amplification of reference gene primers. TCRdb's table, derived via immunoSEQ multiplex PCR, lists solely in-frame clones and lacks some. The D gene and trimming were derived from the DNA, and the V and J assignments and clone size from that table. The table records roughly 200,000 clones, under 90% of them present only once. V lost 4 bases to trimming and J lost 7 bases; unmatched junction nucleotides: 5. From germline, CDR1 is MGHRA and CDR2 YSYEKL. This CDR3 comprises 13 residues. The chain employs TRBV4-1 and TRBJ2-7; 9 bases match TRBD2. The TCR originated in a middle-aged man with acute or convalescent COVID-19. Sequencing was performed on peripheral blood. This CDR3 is CASSPFSGGEQYF. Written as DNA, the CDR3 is TGCGCCAGCAGCCCTTTTAGCGGGGGTGAGCAGTACTTC.